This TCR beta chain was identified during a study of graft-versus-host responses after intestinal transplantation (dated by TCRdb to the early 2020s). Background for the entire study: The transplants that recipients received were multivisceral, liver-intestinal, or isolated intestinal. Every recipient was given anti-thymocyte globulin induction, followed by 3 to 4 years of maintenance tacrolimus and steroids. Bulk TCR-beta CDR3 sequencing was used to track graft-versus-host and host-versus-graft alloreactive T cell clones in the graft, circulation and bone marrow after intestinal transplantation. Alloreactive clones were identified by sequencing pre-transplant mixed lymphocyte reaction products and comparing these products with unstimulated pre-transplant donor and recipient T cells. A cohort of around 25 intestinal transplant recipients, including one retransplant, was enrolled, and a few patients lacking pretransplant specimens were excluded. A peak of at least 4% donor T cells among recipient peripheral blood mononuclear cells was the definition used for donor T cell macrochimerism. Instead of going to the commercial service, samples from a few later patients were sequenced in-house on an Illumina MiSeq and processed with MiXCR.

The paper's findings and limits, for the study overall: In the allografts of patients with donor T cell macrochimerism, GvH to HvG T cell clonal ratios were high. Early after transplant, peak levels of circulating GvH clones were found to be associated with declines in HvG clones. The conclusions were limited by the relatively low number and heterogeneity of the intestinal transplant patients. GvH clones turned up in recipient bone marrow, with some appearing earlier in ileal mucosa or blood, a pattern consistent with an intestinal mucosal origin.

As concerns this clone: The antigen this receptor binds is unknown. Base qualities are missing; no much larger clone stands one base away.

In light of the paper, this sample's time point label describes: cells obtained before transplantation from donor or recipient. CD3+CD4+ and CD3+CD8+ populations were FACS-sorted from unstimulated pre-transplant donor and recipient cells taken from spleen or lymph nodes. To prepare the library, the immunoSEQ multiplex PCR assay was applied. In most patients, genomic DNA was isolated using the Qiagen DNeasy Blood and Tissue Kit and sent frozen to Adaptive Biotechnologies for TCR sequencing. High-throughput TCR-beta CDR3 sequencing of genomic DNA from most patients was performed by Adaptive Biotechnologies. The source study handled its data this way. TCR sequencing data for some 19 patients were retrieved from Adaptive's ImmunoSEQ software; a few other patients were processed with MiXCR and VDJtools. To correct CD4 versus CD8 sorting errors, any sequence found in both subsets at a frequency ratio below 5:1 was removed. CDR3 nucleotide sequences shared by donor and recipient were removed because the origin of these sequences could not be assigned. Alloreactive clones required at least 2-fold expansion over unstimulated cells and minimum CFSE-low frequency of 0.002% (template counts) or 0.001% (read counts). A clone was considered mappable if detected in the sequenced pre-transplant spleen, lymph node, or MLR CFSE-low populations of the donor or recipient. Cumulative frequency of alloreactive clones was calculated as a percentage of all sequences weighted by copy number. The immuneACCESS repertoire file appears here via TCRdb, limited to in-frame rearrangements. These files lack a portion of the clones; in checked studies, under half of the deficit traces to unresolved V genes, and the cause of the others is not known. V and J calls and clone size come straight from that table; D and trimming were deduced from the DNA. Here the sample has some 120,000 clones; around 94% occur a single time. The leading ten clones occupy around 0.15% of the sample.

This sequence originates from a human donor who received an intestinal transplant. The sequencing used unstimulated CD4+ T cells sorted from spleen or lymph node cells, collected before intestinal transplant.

The DNA reads TGTGCCAGCAGCCAAACACGGACGCTTAATTCACCCCTCCACTTT. Its amino acids are CASSQTRTLNSPLHF. The chain is assembled from TRBV14 and TRBJ1-6; a confident D gene designation cannot be given. Including cysteine and phenylalanine, the CDR3 has 15 amino acids. The entry retains the CDR3 DNA only, 45 bases that are in frame from base 1. Via the germline V gene, CDR1 is SGHDN and CDR2 FVKESK. Trimming at the junction amounts to 2 bases on V and 6 bases on J, and the germline ends lie 11 bases apart.